These 32 T cell receptor beta chains share one sample of origin, sequenced in a study of T cell repertoires in cytomegalovirus infection. Via MiXCR, TCRdb re-called the reads, giving one row per CDR3 protein. The table has some 220,000 distinct CDR3 sequences, 35% to 40% seen once. For these TCRs, the target antigens are not known. The sequenced sample was CD8+ T cells from cultured PBMCs, obtained from culture after CMV antigen stimulation. These receptors were taken from a human donor in good health (CMV status not recorded). Some clones in this sample may be carry-over from other donors' samples.

There are a few counts of this clonotype. At one boundary the junction diverges from the germline segment, which might be a read error. The gene calls are TRBV7-7 and TRBJ2-2; 8 nucleotides agree with TRBD2. The CDR3 has 15 residues. Germline loops: CDR1 SSHAT, CDR2 FNYEAQ (reference sequence). The CDR3 DNA is TGTGCTAGCAGCTTTGGGACTAGTAATACCGGGGAGCTGTTTTTT. Translation: CASSFGTSNTGELFF.

The V gene is TRBV28, the J gene TRBJ1-5; no clear D. From germline, CDR1 is MDHEN and CDR2 SYDVKM. The ends were cut back, 4 bases at V and 7 bases at J, with 5 bases in the middle. The CDR3 runs to 11 residues. CDR3: CASSSKQPQHF. The CDR3 DNA reads TGTGCCAGCAGTTCAAAACAGCCCCAGCATTTT.

The gene calls are TRBV27 and TRBJ1-1; 7 bases are a match to TRBD1. The trim removed 7 bases at V and 2 bases at J, leaving 10 bases unmatched. The germline CDR1 and CDR2 sequences are MNHEY and SMNVEV (reference sequence). There are 15 residues in the CDR3. This CDR3 reads CASNPRDRGNTEAFF. CDR3 in DNA: TGTGCCAGCAATCCTCGGGACAGAGGAAACACTGAAGCTTTCTTT.

This clonotype was found a few times. The chain is built from TRBV6-1 and TRBJ2-1; no reliable D call. V shed 3 bases and J shed 0 bases, with 15 bases lying between them. The CDR3 spans 17 residues. CDR1 is MNHNS and CDR2 is SASEGT in the germline V gene. The CDR3 DNA follows: TGTGCCAGCAGTGAGACGAGGCGTTCGAGCTCCTACAATGAGCAGTTCTTC. It translates to CASSETRRSSSYNEQFF.

This clonotype has a count of ten or more. This chain connects TRBV7-3 to TRBJ2-1, with 7 bases identical to TRBD2. Unmatched junction bases numbered 13, after V lost 5 bases and J lost 0 bases. Germline CDR1 and CDR2: SGHTA and FQGTGA. The CDR3 is 18 residues long. The CDR3 DNA is TGTGCCAGCAGCCGAAGCCCAACTAGCGCCTACTCCTACAATGAGCAGTTCTTC. Amino acids: CASSRSPTSAYSYNEQFF.

V usage is TRBV7-6 and J usage is TRBJ1-3; maybe TRBD1 (5 bases). Trimming cost V 0 bases and J 1 base, with 7 bases left between them. Germline lookup yields CDR1 SGHVS and CDR2 FNYEAQ. The CDR3 spans 15 residues. The CDR3 sequence: CASSLARGSGNTIYF. DNA of the CDR3: TGTGCCAGCAGCTTAGCCCGGGGGTCTGGAAACACCATATATTTT.

J is TRBJ2-3 and V is TRBV7-9; 7 nucleotides align to TRBD1. The length of the CDR3 is 16 residues. Germline values: CDR1 SEHNR, CDR2 FQNEAQ (reference sequence). The ends lost 8 bases at V and 1 base at J; junction bases unmatched: 12. CDR3 region: CASLKGAGIGTDTQYF. The DNA of the CDR3 is TGTGCCAGCTTAAAGGGGGCAGGGATCGGCACAGATACGCAGTATTTT.

This rearrangement joins TRBV27 to TRBJ1-5; TRBD1 aligns across 8 bases. There are 14 residues in the CDR3. In germline, CDR1 is MNHEY, CDR2 SMNVEV (reference sequence). V lost 6 bases, J lost 2 bases, and 3 bases stayed unmatched. CDR3 in amino acids: CASRPGQGNQPQHF. Written as DNA, the CDR3 is TGTGCCAGCAGGCCGGGACAGGGCAATCAGCCCCAGCATTTT.

This clonotype was counted many times. This chain uses TRBV7-2 with TRBJ2-7; TRBD1 is a possible D gene (5 bases). This CDR3 region has 15 residues. V lost 1 base, J lost 0 bases, and 10 bases lay in between. Per germline, CDR1 SGHTA and CDR2 FQGNSA. CDR3 bases: TGTGCCAGCAGCTTAGAACAGGCGAGCTCCTACGAGCAGTACTTC. It is translated as CASSLEQASSYEQYF. Variable domain in full (rest from reference TRBV7-2 and TRBJ2-7): GAGVSQSPSNKVTEKGKDVELRCDPISGHTALYWYRQSLGQGLEFLIYFQGNSAPDKSGLPSDRFSAERTGGSVSTLTIQRTQQEDSAVYLCASSLEQASSYEQYFGPGTRLTVT.

The rearrangement uses TRBV11-3 and TRBJ2-2; TRBD2 aligns across 7 bases. The CDR3 has 17 residues. The junction had 9 bases not matched to a gene; V was cut back by 0 bases and J by 5 bases. CDR1 and CDR2 (germline): SGHNT, YENEEA. The DNA for the CDR3 is TGTGCCAGCAGCTTAGATTCGGCTAGCGGTACGACCGGGGAGCTGTTTTTT. This encodes CASSLDSASGTTGELFF.

The chain uses TRBV7-2 and TRBJ2-1; D call uncertain. The CDR3 sequence is 15 residues long. Trimming shortened V by 5 bases and J by 0 bases, and 11 bases separated the two germline ends. CDR1 and CDR2 from the germline V gene are SGHTA and FQGNSA. CDR3 sequence: CASSHELSSYNEQFF. DNA of the CDR3: TGTGCCAGCAGCCATGAGTTAAGCTCCTACAATGAGCAGTTCTTC.

The CDR3 DNA follows: TGTGCCAGTAGGGTACAGGGTGGAGGGCCACACACTGAAGCTTTCTTT. Protein product: CASRVQGGGPHTEAFF. V is TRBV19 and J is TRBJ1-1; D might be TRBD1 (6 bases). CDR1 is LNHDA and CDR2 is SQIVND in the germline V gene (reference sequence). This CDR3 has 16 amino acids. V lost 6 bases and J lost 3, with 20 bases in between.

V gene TRBV7-2 combines with J gene TRBJ2-3; a possible D gene is TRBD2 (5 bases). The CDR3 length is 16 residues. Trimming pared 6 bases from V and 5 bases from J, leaving 21 bases between. The germline V gene has CDR1 SGHTA and CDR2 FQGNSA. DNA of the CDR3: TGTGCCAGCAGACCCCGGGCAACTAGGTTGATAGATACGCAGTATTTT. Translating gives CASRPRATRLIDTQYF.

This clonotype was observed a handful of times. V usage is TRBV6-1 and J usage is TRBJ2-5; D possibly matches TRBD1 or TRBD2 (5 bases each). This CDR3 comprises 17 residues. V was shortened by 2 bases and J by 4 bases, with 20 bases between the two germline ends. Germline CDR1 MNHNS, CDR2 SASEGT. In DNA form, the CDR3 reads TGTGCCAGCAGTGAAAAGAGGGTGGGTGGGGCGGGAGAGACCCAGTACTTC. Amino acid sequence: CASSEKRVGGAGETQYF.

In this sample, this clonotype turned up many times. The chain employs TRBV11-2 and TRBJ1-5; a weak D match, TRBD1 (5 bases). V lost 1 base to trimming and J lost 3 bases, with 10 bases between them. The germline V gene encodes CDR1 SGHAT and CDR2 FQNNGV. The CDR3 is made up of 15 amino acids. CDR3 nucleotide sequence: TGTGCCAGCAGCTTAGGGGGCGGAAACAATCAGCCCCAGCATTTT. This encodes CASSLGGGNNQPQHF.

This clonotype was counted ten times or more. The rearrangement links TRBV7-8 to TRBJ2-1; 9 positions agree with TRBD2. Germline CDR1 and CDR2: SGHVS and FQNEAQ. CDR3 length: 15 amino acids. V shed 6 bases, J shed 7 bases, and the junction held 10 bases outside the gene matches. CDR3 nucleotides: TGTGCCAGCAGACCCTTGGCGGGAGGGCGGAATGAGCAGTTCTTC. As protein: CASRPLAGGRNEQFF.

On this clonotype: A read error is likely, as this CDR3 ends without the conserved phenylalanine or tryptophan. The chain combines TRBV6-8 with TRBJ1-2; 9 bases are shared with TRBD1. The CDR3 loop spans 19 amino acids. Germline V gene sequence: CDR1 MNHGY, CDR2 SAAAGT. V shed 7 bases and J 5 bases; nucleotides not matched to a gene: 23. The CDR3 reads CASISLRDRAKPLKYGYTL. CDR3 sequence (DNA): TGTGCCAGCATCTCACTTCGGGACAGGGCCAAACCATTGAAATATGGCTACACCCTC.

This clonotype came up a few times. The chain links TRBV11-1 to TRBJ2-5; TRBD1 matches 8 bases. Germline CDR1 SGHAT, CDR2 FQDESV (reference sequence). This CDR3 has 15 residues. V was clipped by 1 base and J by 5 bases; unmatched bases: 6. The CDR3 sequence: CASSLGTGFTETQYF. The CDR3 nucleotides read TGTGCCAGCAGCTTAGGGACAGGGTTTACGGAGACCCAGTACTTC.

In this sample, this clonotype turned up a few times. J is TRBJ2-7 and V is TRBV7-9; TRBD2 matches 11 bases. This CDR3 has 16 residues. Germline CDR1 is SEHNR and CDR2 is FQNEAQ (reference sequence). The junction had 4 bases not matched to a gene; V was cut back by 2 bases and J by 1 base. The CDR3 reads CASSLPTSGDSYEQYF. In nucleotides, the CDR3 is TGTGCCAGCAGCTTACCGACTAGCGGGGATTCCTACGAGCAGTACTTC.

The table lists this clonotype with a few counts. The genes are TRBV29-1 and TRBJ2-1; weak D call: TRBD1 (5 bases). Germline V CDR1 and CDR2: SQVTM, ANQGSEA. Trimming left V 7 bases short and J 6 bases short, with 25 bases between. The CDR3 spans 16 residues. This CDR3 is CSAVRRRLSGINEQFF. The CDR3 bases are TGCAGCGCCGTTAGACGGCGTTTGTCAGGGATCAATGAGCAGTTCTTC.

This clonotype was observed a few times. The J gene is TRBJ2-7, the V gene TRBV28; D is tentatively TRBD1 or TRBD2 (5 bases each). Deletions cut 5 bases from V and 5 bases from J, with 13 bases between. The CDR3 is 13 amino acids. The V gene's germline CDR1 is MDHEN and CDR2 SYDVKM. This CDR3 reads CASSLGPIDEQYF. The CDR3 DNA reads as TGTGCCAGCAGTCTGGGACCGATAGACGAGCAGTACTTC.

Details on this clonotype: Possible read error: a much larger clone is one base away. The V and J genes are TRBV7-6 and TRBJ2-7, with 14 bases aligning to TRBD2. The germline V gene has CDR1 SGHVS and CDR2 FNYEAQ. J gave up 5 bases and V 5 bases, and 11 bases lay outside the gene matches. The CDR3 loop spans 17 amino acids. CDR3 residues: CASSKFPGLAGENEQYF. The CDR3, as DNA: TGTGCCAGCAGCAAGTTTCCGGGACTAGCGGGAGAGAACGAGCAGTACTTC.

The table lists this clonotype with a count of one. The chain uses TRBV10-3 and TRBJ2-2; TRBD1 or TRBD2 may be the D gene (5 bases each). V lost 10 bases, J lost 3 bases, and 15 bases lay in between. The CDR3 is 14 residues long. The germline CDR1 and CDR2 sequences are ENHRY and SYGVKD. The CDR3 nucleotides are TGTGCCAACACGCCGGGACCGTACACCGGGGAGCTGTTTTTT. Amino acid sequence: CANTPGPYTGELFF.

This clonotype was detected ten times or more. The rearrangement links TRBV7-8 to TRBJ2-6; possible D gene TRBD1, 6 bases. CDR3 length: 15 residues. Trimming took 5 bases from V and 1 from J, leaving 9 bases between them. Germline V gene lookup returns CDR1 SGHVS and CDR2 FQNEAQ. The CDR3 protein is CASSPGTSGANVLTF. The CDR3 DNA reads TGTGCCAGCAGCCCGGGGACATCTGGGGCCAACGTCCTGACTTTC.

The gene calls are TRBV10-3 and TRBJ2-7; possibly TRBD1 or TRBD2 for D (5 bases each). The CDR3 has 12 residues. Germline lookup yields CDR1 ENHRY and CDR2 SYGVKD. Trimming stripped 8 bases from V and 2 bases from J, with 10 bases between. CDR3 in DNA: TGTGCCATCGGGGACCTTGCCTACGAGCAGTACTTC. It translates to CAIGDLAYEQYF.

This clonotype was counted between two and nine times. V usage is TRBV12-3 or TRBV12-4 and J usage is TRBJ2-5; the D gene is possibly TRBD1 (6 bases). The CDR3 loop spans 14 amino acids. Deletions cut 6 bases from V and 4 bases from J, with 15 bases between. The CDR3 reads CASSSTTTGETQYF. CDR3 in DNA: TGTGCCAGCAGCTCCACTACGACAGGAGAGACCCAGTACTTC.

The sample holds a few counts of this clonotype. The V and J genes are TRBV27 and TRBJ2-2; D is tentatively TRBD1 or TRBD2 (5 bases each). This CDR3 is 15 amino acids long. Germline-derived CDR1 and CDR2 are MNHEY and SMNVEV (reference sequence). Between the trimmed V and J ends, which lost 5 bases and 5 bases, there was a span of 15 bases. The CDR3 here is CASSLDTRGTGELFF. The CDR3 region has the DNA TGTGCCAGCAGTCTGGACACCCGGGGAACCGGGGAGCTGTTTTTT.

This clonotype was observed a few times. The chain couples TRBV7-3 to TRBJ2-2; 8 bases map to TRBD2. CDR1 SGHTA and CDR2 FQGTGA come from the germline V gene. J gave up 7 bases and V 4 bases, and 14 bases lay outside the gene matches. This CDR3 is built from 17 residues. This CDR3 reads CASSWDIAGPVGGELFF. CDR3 bases: TGTGCCAGCAGCTGGGACATAGCGGGACCGGTAGGCGGGGAGCTGTTTTTT.

The gene calls are TRBV28 and TRBJ1-1, with D possibly TRBD1 on 5 matching bases. Between the trimmed V and J ends, which lost 1 base and 9 bases, there was a span of 9 bases. This CDR3 is built from 12 residues. Germline V gives CDR1 MDHEN, CDR2 SYDVKM. CDR3 nucleotides: TGTGCCAGCAGTTTATCAGGGCAGCAAGCTTTCTTT. Translated: CASSLSGQQAFF.

The J gene is TRBJ1-1, the V gene TRBV7-6; D may be TRBD1 (5 bases). CDR3 length: 11 amino acids. Trimming took 11 bases from V and 8 from J, leaving 15 bases between them. Germline CDR1 and CDR2: SGHVS and FNYEAQ. The CDR3 DNA follows: TGTGCCTTGGGGGACCTTGGGGAAGCTTTCTTT. This codes for CALGDLGEAFF.

This clonotype was observed a handful of times. This chain links TRBV9 with TRBJ2-3; the match to TRBD2 covers 8 bases. The germline CDR1 and CDR2 sequences are SGDLS and YYNGEE. This CDR3 contains 15 residues. V shed 0 bases, J shed 5 bases, and the junction held 5 bases outside the gene matches. The CDR3: CASSVGRGVGDTQYF. The CDR3 DNA sequence: TGTGCCAGCAGCGTAGGGCGGGGGGTCGGAGATACGCAGTATTTT.

The chain employs TRBV19 and TRBJ1-4; maybe TRBD1 (5 bases). Germline CDR1 reads LNHDA; CDR2 reads SQIVND (reference sequence). With 0 bases removed from V and 8 bases from J, the gap between germline ends came to 16 bases. The CDR3 length is 16 residues. The CDR3 DNA is TGTGCCAGTAGTATAGATTGGGAGGGGACGGAGGAAAAACTGTTTTTT. This sequence encodes CASSIDWEGTEEKLFF.